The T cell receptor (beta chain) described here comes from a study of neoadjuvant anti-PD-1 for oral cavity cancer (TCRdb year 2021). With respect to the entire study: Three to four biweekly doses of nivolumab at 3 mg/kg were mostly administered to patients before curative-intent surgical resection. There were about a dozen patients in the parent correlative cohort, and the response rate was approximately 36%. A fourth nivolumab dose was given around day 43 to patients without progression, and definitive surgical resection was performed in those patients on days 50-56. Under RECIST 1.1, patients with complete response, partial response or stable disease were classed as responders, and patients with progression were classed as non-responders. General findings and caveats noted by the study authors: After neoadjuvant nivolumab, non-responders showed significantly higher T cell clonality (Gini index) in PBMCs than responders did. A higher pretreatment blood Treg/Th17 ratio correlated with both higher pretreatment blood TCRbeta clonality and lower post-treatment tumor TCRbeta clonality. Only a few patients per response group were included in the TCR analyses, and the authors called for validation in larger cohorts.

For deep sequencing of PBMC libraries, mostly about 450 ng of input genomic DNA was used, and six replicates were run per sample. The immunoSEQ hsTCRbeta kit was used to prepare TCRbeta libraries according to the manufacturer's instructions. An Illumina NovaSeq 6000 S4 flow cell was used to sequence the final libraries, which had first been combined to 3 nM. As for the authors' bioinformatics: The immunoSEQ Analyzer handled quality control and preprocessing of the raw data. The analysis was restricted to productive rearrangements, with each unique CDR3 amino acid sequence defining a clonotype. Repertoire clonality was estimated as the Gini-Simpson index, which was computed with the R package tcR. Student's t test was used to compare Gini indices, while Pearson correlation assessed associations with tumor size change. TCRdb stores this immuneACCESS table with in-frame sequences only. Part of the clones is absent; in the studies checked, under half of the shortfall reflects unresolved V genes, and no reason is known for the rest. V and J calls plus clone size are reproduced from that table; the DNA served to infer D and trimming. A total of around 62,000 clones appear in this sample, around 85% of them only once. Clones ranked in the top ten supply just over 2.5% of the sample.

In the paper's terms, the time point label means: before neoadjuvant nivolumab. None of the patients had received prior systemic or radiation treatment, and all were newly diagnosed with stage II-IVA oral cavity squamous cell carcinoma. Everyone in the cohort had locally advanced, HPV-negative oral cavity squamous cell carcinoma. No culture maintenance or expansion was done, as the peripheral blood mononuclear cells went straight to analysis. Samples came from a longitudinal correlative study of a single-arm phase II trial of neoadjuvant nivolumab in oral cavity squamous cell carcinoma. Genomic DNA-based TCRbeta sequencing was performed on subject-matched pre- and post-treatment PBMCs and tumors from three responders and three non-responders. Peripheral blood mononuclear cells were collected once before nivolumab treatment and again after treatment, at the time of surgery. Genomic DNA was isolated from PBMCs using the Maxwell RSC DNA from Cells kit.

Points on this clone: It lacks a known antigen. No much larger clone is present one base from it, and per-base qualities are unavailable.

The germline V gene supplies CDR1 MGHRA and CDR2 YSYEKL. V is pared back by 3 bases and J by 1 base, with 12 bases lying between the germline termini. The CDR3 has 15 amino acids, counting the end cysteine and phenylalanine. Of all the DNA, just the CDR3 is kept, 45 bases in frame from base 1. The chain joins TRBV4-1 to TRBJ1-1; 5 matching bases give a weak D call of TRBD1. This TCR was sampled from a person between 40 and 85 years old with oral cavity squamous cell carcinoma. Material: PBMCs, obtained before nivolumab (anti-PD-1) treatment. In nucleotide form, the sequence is TGCGCCAGCAGCCAGGCCGGGACGGCGAACACTGAAGCTTTCTTT. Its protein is CASSQAGTANTEAFF.